A selection of T cell receptor beta chains follows, all from one sample in a study of technical replicates of blood from several donors. Using immunoSEQ multiplex PCR, the repertoire was profiled, and TCRdb retains in-frame clones only, with some absent. The data contain tens of thousands of clones, roughly 98% of them singletons. Sequenced input: T cells isolated from PBMCs. The receptors derive from a human donor in good health. The CDR3 runs from the conserved cysteine through the conserved F or W. The order of the fields is V gene, CDR3 length, clone size, D gene, J gene, CDR3 DNA, CDR3 protein. D genes are given only for firm matches. Size is stated for part of the rows, as once, few or many counts, or as a class when the clone is expanded.

TRBV5-1,16,-,TRBD1,TRBJ2-1,TGCGCCAGCAGCTTGAGTGTACAGGGGCTTGGGAATGAGCAGTTCTTC,CASSLSVQGLGNEQFF
TRBV7-9,14,-,-,TRBJ1-5,TGTGCCAGCAGCCAAGGAGTCGTAGCGGAAGCCCAGCATTTT,CASSQGVVAEAQHF
TRBV28,16,-,-,TRBJ2-7,TGTGCCAGCATATCGAGTGGGGCAGGACAAGGAGGGGAGCAGTACTTC,CASISSGAGQGGEQYF
TRBV19,14,-,TRBD1,TRBJ2-7,TGTGCCAGTAGTGCCGGACAGGGGACGTACGAGCAGTACTTC,CASSAGQGTYEQYF
TRBV5-4,12,-,TRBD1,TRBJ2-3,TGTGCCAGCAGCCCCGACAGGGGAGTGCAGTATTTT,CASSPDRGVQYF
TRBV19,15,-,-,TRBJ1-4,TGTGCCAGTAGTATTGGGGGGGGAGTTCGAGGAAAACTGTTTTTT,CASSIGGGVRGKLFF
TRBV6-1,14,-,-,TRBJ2-3,TGTGCCAGCAGTGTGCGGACTCTCGCAGATACGCAGTATTTT,CASSVRTLADTQYF
TRBV7-9,14,-,-,TRBJ1-1,TGTGCCAGCAGCTTAGTGGCCCTGAACACTGAAGCTTTCTTT,CASSLVALNTEAFF
TRBV4-1,18,-,-,TRBJ2-2,TGCGCCAGCAGCCAAGGAACTGTCGTGGGCCGCGGGACCGGGGAGCTGTTTTTT,CASSQGTVVGRGTGELFF
TRBV4-1,13,-,-,TRBJ2-7,TGCGCCAGCAGCCAAGCCCGGGGTTCTGAGCAGTACTTC,CASSQARGSEQYF
TRBV5-1,14,-,-,TRBJ1-1,TGCGCCAGCAGCCTACAGGCGTTGAACACTGAAGCTTTCTTT,CASSLQALNTEAFF
TRBV7-9,17,-,-,TRBJ2-1,TGTGCCAGCAGCGCCCGACTAGTGGGAGGACTTTACAATGAGCAGTTCTTC,CASSARLVGGLYNEQFF
TRBV6-1,15,-,TRBD1,TRBJ2-7,TGTGCCAGCAGTGAGGGACAGGGCTTAAACTACGAGCAGTACTTC,CASSEGQGLNYEQYF
TRBV6-5,13,-,-,TRBJ1-5,TGTGCCAGCACCCGGGGGGGTGGTCAGCCCCAGCATTTT,CASTRGGGQPQHF
TRBV5-6,13,-,TRBD1,TRBJ2-5,TGTGCCAGCAGCGTCACAGGGGTAGAGACCCAGTACTTC,CASSVTGVETQYF
TRBV29-1,14,-,-,TRBJ1-2,TGCAGCGTTGAAGAGCGAACGGCTAACTATGGCTACACCTTC,CSVEERTANYGYTF
TRBV6-6,15,-,TRBD1,TRBJ2-5,TGTGCCAGCAGTGACAGGGACGGAGTAGAAGAGACCCAGTACTTC,CASSDRDGVEETQYF
TRBV27,17,-,-,TRBJ2-4,TGTGCCAGCAGTTTATCGAGGTCTGAAGGATTCTCAAACATTCAGTACTTC,CASSLSRSEGFSNIQYF
TRBV28,10,-,-,TRBJ2-7,TGTGCCAGCACGGGCTACGAGCAGTACTTC,CASTGYEQYF
TRBV5-6,16,-,TRBD2,TRBJ2-7,TGTGCCAGCAGCCCGGGACTAGATGGGAGGTACTACGAGCAGTACTTC,CASSPGLDGRYYEQYF
TRBV6-5,14,-,TRBD2,TRBJ2-7,TGTGCCAGCAGTTCGCTAGCGGGAGAAGGCGAGCAGTACTTC,CASSSLAGEGEQYF
TRBV5-6,15,-,TRBD1,TRBJ2-7,TGTGCCAGCAGCCTCGAACAGGGGGCCCGCTACGAGCAGTACTTC,CASSLEQGARYEQYF
TRBV19,15,-,TRBD1,TRBJ1-2,TGTGCCAGTAGTATTGCGCCAGGGGGTAACTATGGCTACACCTTC,CASSIAPGGNYGYTF
TRBV10-3,13,-,TRBD1,TRBJ2-7,TGTGCCATCAGTACTAGGGACAGCTACGAGCAGTACTTC,CAISTRDSYEQYF
TRBV4-1,14,-,TRBD2,TRBJ2-5,TGCGCCAGCAGCCAGGGACTAGTTAGGGAGACCCAGTACTTC,CASSQGLVRETQYF
TRBV5-1,15,-,-,TRBJ2-5,TGCGCCAGCAGCTTACGACTAGTCTCCGGAGAGACCCAGTACTTC,CASSLRLVSGETQYF
TRBV2,12,-,-,TRBJ1-2,TGTGCCGGACATAGTTCTAACTATGGCTACACCTTC,CAGHSSNYGYTF
TRBV6-5,14,-,TRBD1,TRBJ1-2,TGTGCCAGCAGTTACTCTGGACAGGGATATGGCTACACCTTC,CASSYSGQGYGYTF
TRBV15,15,-,-,TRBJ1-4,TGTGCCACCAGCGCCCGTCGGGGGGAACGGGAAAAACTGTTTTTT,CATSARRGEREKLFF
TRBV27,13,-,-,TRBJ1-1,TGTGCCAGCAGTCGGGGTGTCGGCACTGAAGCTTTCTTT,CASSRGVGTEAFF
TRBV6-1,14,-,-,TRBJ1-1,TGTGCCAGCAGCCGAGGGACACCGAACACTGAAGCTTTCTTT,CASSRGTPNTEAFF
TRBV5-4,16,-,TRBD2,TRBJ2-3,TGTGCCAGCAGCCCCCGACTAGCGGGGACGTCAGATACGCAGTATTTT,CASSPRLAGTSDTQYF
TRBV29-1,16,-,-,TRBJ2-5,TGCAGCGTTGATTTAGTAGATTTGAACCACTGGGAGACCCAGTACTTC,CSVDLVDLNHWETQYF
TRBV5-1,15,-,TRBD1,TRBJ1-2,TGCGCCAGCAGCCACCGGGACAGGGAGAACTATGGCTACACCTTC,CASSHRDRENYGYTF
TRBV25-1,14,-,TRBD1,TRBJ1-4,TGTGCCAGCAGTGAGGGGGACAGCCCGAGAAAACTGTTTTTT,CASSEGDSPRKLFF
TRBV19,16,-,TRBD1,TRBJ1-4,TGTGCCAGTAGCCAATACCGGGGACAGGGGAATGAAAAACTGTTTTTT,CASSQYRGQGNEKLFF
TRBV7-2,15,-,-,TRBJ2-1,TGTGCCAGCAGCTTAGTACAGGGTCAGGGGCCGACGCAGGTCTTC,CASSLVQGQGPTQVF
TRBV5-4,15,few,-,TRBJ1-6,TGTGCCAGCAGTTTCCAGACAGCCAGAAGCTCACCCCTCCACTTT,CASSFQTARSSPLHF
TRBV30,13,-,TRBD1,TRBJ2-7,TGTGCCCGGGCCGCAGGGGGATCCTACGAGCAGTACTTC,CARAAGGSYEQYF
TRBV28,14,once,TRBD1,TRBJ1-1,TGTGCCAGCAGTTCGACAGGGGGCATCACTGAAGCTTTCTTT,CASSSTGGITEAFF
TRBV27,15,-,TRBD1,TRBJ1-5,TGTGCCAGCAGTTTATCACCCCACAGGGGCCAGCCCCAGCATTTT,CASSLSPHRGQPQHF
TRBV19,14,once,-,TRBJ1-2,TGTGCCAGTAGTATAGGGGTAGGGGACTATGGCTACACCTTC,CASSIGVGDYGYTF
TRBV16,14,once,TRBD1,TRBJ1-5,TGTGCCAGCAGCGGGACAGGGGTCAATCAGCCCCAGCATTTT,CASSGTGVNQPQHF
TRBV18,17,-,-,TRBJ1-6,TGTGCCAGCTCGCTAAAGCGGGAAAAGAGGAGTAATTCACCCCTCCACTTT,CASSLKREKRSNSPLHF
TRBV10-3,13,once,-,TRBJ2-5,TGTGCCATCAGTGATACAGGAGGGGAGACCCAGTACTTC,CAISDTGGETQYF
TRBV27,15,-,-,TRBJ1-2,TGTGCCAGCAGTTTAAGGGCGCCAGGGGTTTATGGCTACACCTTC,CASSLRAPGVYGYTF
TRBV5-4,16,-,TRBD1,TRBJ2-2,TGTGCCAGCAGACAGGGACAGGGGCCCCCCACCGGGGAGCTGTTTTTT,CASRQGQGPPTGELFF
TRBV29-1,15,-,-,TRBJ1-1,TGCAGCGTTGAAGAGGTCAGGGGTCGGAACACTGAAGCTTTCTTT,CSVEEVRGRNTEAFF
TRBV5-1,15,once,TRBD1,TRBJ1-2,TGCGCCAGCGGGGTGGACAGGCGAATGTCCTATGGCTACACCTTC,CASGVDRRMSYGYTF
TRBV6-6,14,-,TRBD1,TRBJ2-3,TGTGCCAGCAGTCTAGGACAGGGGACAGATACGCAGTATTTT,CASSLGQGTDTQYF
TRBV28,16,-,-,TRBJ1-5,TGTGCCAGTTCCCATCTGGCAGAAATTAGCAATCAGCCCCAGCATTTT,CASSHLAEISNQPQHF
TRBV6-5,15,-,TRBD1,TRBJ2-1,TGTGCCAGCGGACAGGGGGCCGGTATCGTCGGTGAGCAGTTCTTC,CASGQGAGIVGEQFF
TRBV6-5,13,-,TRBD2,TRBJ2-3,TGTGCCAGCATGCGGGGGGGCACAGATACGCAGTATTTT,CASMRGGTDTQYF